A selection of T cell receptor beta chains follows, all from one sample in a study of blood T cell repertoires in COVID-19. Here immunoSEQ multiplex PCR was the method, and the copy in TCRdb shows in-frame clones only, minus some. The sample carries approximately 430,000 clones, roughly 88% recorded once. The sequencing input was peripheral blood. The origin of the receptors is a woman aged 25 to 39 with active or convalescent COVID-19. Both conserved end residues are trimmed from each CDR3. The D gene is left open where the match is weak.

j_call: TRBJ1-6; v_call: TRBV5-1; cdr3_length: 13; d_call: .; cdr3_aa: ASSLREQGNSPLH
j_call: TRBJ2-3; v_call: TRBV7-9; cdr3_length: 14; d_call: TRBD2; cdr3_aa: ASSLQRGVGTDTQY
j_call: TRBJ1-2; v_call: TRBV5-6; cdr3_length: 10; d_call: .; cdr3_aa: ASSLRVLGYT
j_call: TRBJ2-7; v_call: TRBV14; cdr3_length: 10; d_call: .; cdr3_aa: ASSHTHYEQY
j_call: TRBJ1-1; v_call: TRBV30; cdr3_length: 12; d_call: .; cdr3_aa: AWSPDTMNTEAF
j_call: TRBJ2-1; v_call: TRBV5-6; cdr3_length: 13; d_call: .; cdr3_aa: ASIVRGSSYNEQF
j_call: TRBJ1-5; v_call: TRBV23-1; cdr3_length: 13; d_call: .; cdr3_aa: ASSLRQNSNQPQH
j_call: TRBJ2-7; v_call: TRBV5-6; cdr3_length: 12; d_call: .; cdr3_aa: ASSSFGLQDEQY
j_call: TRBJ2-7; v_call: TRBV5-1; cdr3_length: 13; d_call: TRBD1; cdr3_aa: ASSLTRDSSYEQY
j_call: TRBJ1-2; v_call: TRBV5-1; cdr3_length: 13; d_call: TRBD1; cdr3_aa: ASTQSEQGLKGYT
j_call: TRBJ1-5; v_call: TRBV7-8; cdr3_length: 16; d_call: TRBD1; cdr3_aa: ASSLAMPPPRGHQPQH
j_call: TRBJ2-2; v_call: TRBV10-1; cdr3_length: 14; d_call: TRBD1; cdr3_aa: ASSESGQGNTGELF
j_call: TRBJ1-1; v_call: TRBV4-1; cdr3_length: 16; d_call: TRBD1; cdr3_aa: ASSLPTGTARGYTEAF
j_call: TRBJ2-7; v_call: TRBV4-1; cdr3_length: 12; d_call: .; cdr3_aa: ASSQVVTAYEQY
j_call: TRBJ2-7; v_call: TRBV19; cdr3_length: 12; d_call: .; cdr3_aa: ASSMFEGQGRVY
j_call: TRBJ2-3; v_call: TRBV19; cdr3_length: 13; d_call: TRBD1; cdr3_aa: ASRVGTGTTDTQY
j_call: TRBJ2-3; v_call: TRBV3-1/TRBV3-2; cdr3_length: 12; d_call: .; cdr3_aa: ASSPVFRGGTQY
j_call: TRBJ1-3; v_call: TRBV19; cdr3_length: 16; d_call: TRBD1; cdr3_aa: ASSINFGQVLSGNTIY
j_call: TRBJ2-3; v_call: TRBV19; cdr3_length: 13; d_call: .; cdr3_aa: ASSIDRTSTDTQY
j_call: .; v_call: TRBV5-1; cdr3_length: 11; d_call: TRBD1; cdr3_aa: ASRRDSSYEQY
j_call: TRBJ1-2; v_call: TRBV19; cdr3_length: 11; d_call: TRBD1; cdr3_aa: ASGPGTGFGYT
j_call: TRBJ1-2; v_call: TRBV6-5; cdr3_length: 9; d_call: .; cdr3_aa: ASGEGGGYT
j_call: TRBJ1-1; v_call: TRBV7-2; cdr3_length: 14; d_call: TRBD1; cdr3_aa: ASSPPGGRMNTEAF
j_call: TRBJ2-2; v_call: TRBV4-1; cdr3_length: 11; d_call: .; cdr3_aa: ASSQGTLGELF
j_call: TRBJ2-7; v_call: TRBV6-2/TRBV6-3; cdr3_length: 14; d_call: TRBD2; cdr3_aa: ASSYSSLAETYEQY
j_call: TRBJ1-2; v_call: TRBV6-1; cdr3_length: 12; d_call: .; cdr3_aa: ASSEGALARGYT
j_call: TRBJ1-2; v_call: TRBV7-9; cdr3_length: 13; d_call: .; cdr3_aa: ASSFAGPDSEGYT
j_call: TRBJ1-2; v_call: TRBV5-6; cdr3_length: 13; d_call: TRBD1; cdr3_aa: ASSTKTGANYGYT
j_call: TRBJ1-1; v_call: TRBV7-9; cdr3_length: 12; d_call: TRBD1; cdr3_aa: ASSSGQGITEAF
j_call: TRBJ2-2; v_call: TRBV18; cdr3_length: 14; d_call: .; cdr3_aa: ASSPGRGMDTGELF
j_call: TRBJ1-1; v_call: TRBV12-3/TRBV12-4; cdr3_length: 11; d_call: .; cdr3_aa: ASSLPFGTEAF
j_call: TRBJ1-3; v_call: TRBV7-8; cdr3_length: 12; d_call: .; cdr3_aa: ASSLLGDGNTIY
j_call: TRBJ1-4; v_call: TRBV30; cdr3_length: 14; d_call: .; cdr3_aa: AWSLTTGTTNEKLF
j_call: TRBJ2-1; v_call: TRBV5-1; cdr3_length: 14; d_call: .; cdr3_aa: ASSLMSGGPRNEQF
j_call: TRBJ1-1; v_call: TRBV6-5; cdr3_length: 12; d_call: .; cdr3_aa: ASCTSFSNTEAF
j_call: TRBJ1-1; v_call: TRBV19; cdr3_length: 12; d_call: TRBD1; cdr3_aa: ASSIEGAVTEAF
j_call: TRBJ2-3; v_call: TRBV5-1; cdr3_length: 13; d_call: .; cdr3_aa: ASSLILSPGDTQY
j_call: TRBJ2-2; v_call: TRBV5-4; cdr3_length: 15; d_call: TRBD2; cdr3_aa: ASSLAGLAGKTGELF
j_call: TRBJ1-5; v_call: TRBV25-1; cdr3_length: 13; d_call: .; cdr3_aa: ASSPREAPNQPQH